Following are 2 T cell receptor beta chains from one sample sequenced in a study of T cell clonotyping in hematopoietic cell transplantation. Profiling relied on immunoSEQ multiplex PCR, and the TCRdb table lists in-frame clones only, not all of them. The table lists 7,000 to 9,000 clones, approximately 94% of them singletons, with 1% to 1.5% in the top ten. The sample was peripheral blood mononuclear cells, taken 30 days after allogeneic stem cell transplant. The receptors come from a male patient between 60 and 69 years old who had an allogeneic stem cell transplant from an unrelated donor, so T cells may come from the graft donor. Some clones in this sample may be carry-over from other donors' samples.

This chain joins TRBV2 and TRBJ1-2; a weak D match, TRBD1 (5 bases). CDR1 SNHLY and CDR2 FYNNEI come from the germline V gene. The CDR3 is made up of 14 amino acids. With 0 bases removed from V and 4 bases from J, the gap between germline ends came to 9 bases. CDR3: CASSEAHRRYGYTF. DNA of the CDR3: TGTGCCAGCAGTGAAGCGCACAGGCGCTATGGCTACACCTTC.

The chain combines TRBV28 with TRBJ2-7; D is unresolved. V dropped 2 bases and J dropped 0 bases, with 5 bases sitting between them. Germline lookup yields CDR1 MDHEN and CDR2 SYDVKM. This CDR3 contains 13 residues. The CDR3 spells CASSLDISYEQYF. DNA of the CDR3: TGTGCCAGCAGTTTAGACATCTCCTACGAGCAGTACTTC.